This T cell receptor beta chain was recorded in a study of blood T cell repertoires in COVID-19. Study information: T cells, B-cell-depleted T cells, or PBMCs provided the cDNA or gDNA that served as material.

Profiling relied on immunoSEQ multiplex PCR, and the TCRdb table lists in-frame clones only, not all of them. Here the sample spans 140,000 to 150,000 clones, around 84% being singletons. There are 15 residues in the CDR3. Germline values: CDR1 SGHTA, CDR2 FQGNSA. V dropped 5 bases and J dropped 2 bases, with 13 bases sitting between them. This receptor was identified in a human donor with acute or convalescent COVID-19. The donor label of this sample is uncertain. The sequenced material came from peripheral blood. The V call is TRBV7-2, the J call TRBJ2-1; weak D call: TRBD1 (6 bases). The CDR3 DNA is TGTGCCAGCAGCCGCCGACAGGCAGCCTACAATGAGCAGTTCTTC. Protein product: CASSRRQAAYNEQFF.